A selection of T cell receptor beta chains follows, all from one sample in a study of T cell changes during pregnancy in multiple sclerosis. This table comes from immunoSEQ multiplex PCR, and its TCRdb copy is limited to in-frame clones, with some not included. This table has under 50,000 clones, 80% to 95% appearing once. Sequencing used CD8+ T cells from peripheral blood mononuclear cells, obtained before pregnancy. These receptors were obtained from a female donor with multiple sclerosis, enrolled in a pregnancy study. The conserved cysteine and the conserved F or W are not part of the CDR3 here.

cdr3_aa	cdr3_length	v_call	j_call
ASSSGGTGEKLF	12	TRBV6-5	TRBJ1-4
ASSRPGEETQY	11	TRBV4-1	TRBJ2-5
ASSPGDQETQY	11	TRBV4-1	TRBJ2-5
ASSFGGGEQF	10	TRBV5-1	TRBJ2-1
ASIPPGTGVYNEQF	14	TRBV7-9	TRBJ2-1
ASSTDRGDAEAF	12	TRBV5-1	TRBJ1-1
ASSDRLAGLNEQF	13	TRBV5-1	TRBJ2-1
ASSSPWDSRDGYT	13	TRBV5-8	TRBJ1-2
SARGGGTEAF	10	TRBV29-1	TRBJ1-1
ASSQGPDRSYEQY	13	TRBV4-1	TRBJ2-7
ASSQGTSSPLH	11	TRBV4-2	TRBJ1-6
ASPGGQGDTQY	11	TRBV2	TRBJ2-3
ASRSIQGENEKLF	13	TRBV6-6	TRBJ1-4
ATRHIPTGGELF	12	TRBV11-2	TRBJ2-2
ASSYTPRQGELF	12	TRBV6-6	TRBJ2-2
ASSPGTSLPNEQF	13	TRBV27	TRBJ2-1
ASSLTDRGSYEQY	13	TRBV7-9	TRBJ2-7
ASGLRGPPYNEQF	13	TRBV12-5	TRBJ2-1
ASSLWQSNEQF	11	TRBV11-2	TRBJ2-1
ASSATGANQPQH	12	TRBV9	TRBJ1-5